The T cell receptor beta chain under discussion was sequenced for a study of cytomegalovirus exposure and HLA in healthy donors. General observations from the study: The authors confirmed in vitro that three CMV-associated chains were specific for CMV antigens. Clusters of TCRs from the first cohort tended to co-occur in the 90 to 150 validation repertoires (as a later analysis found).

The assay was immunoSEQ multiplex PCR, and TCRdb's table has in-frame clones only and misses some. The sample holds some 100,000 clones, 86% seen once. Looked up from germline, CDR1 is SGHRS and CDR2 is YFSETQ. The junction had 6 bases not matched to a gene; V was cut back by 5 bases and J by 2 bases. This CDR3 has 16 amino acids. For this clone: The antigen is not known.

V and J are TRBV5-1 and TRBJ2-3, with 12 bases fitting TRBD2. The receptor comes from a man aged 18 to 30 in good health and CMV-seronegative. Sequencing was carried out using PBMCs. Here the CDR3 reads CASRKGLAGITDTQYF. The CDR3 region has the DNA TGCGCCAGCAGAAAAGGACTAGCGGGGATCACAGATACGCAGTATTTT. The full variable domain, rest sourced from reference TRBV5-1 and TRBJ2-3, is KAGVTQTPRYLIKTRGQQVTLSCSPISGHRSVSWYQQTPGQGLQFLFEYFSETQRNKGNFPGRFSGRQFSNSRSEMNVSTLELGDSALYLCASRKGLAGITDTQYFGPGTRLTVL.